This is a list of T cell receptor beta chains from one sample in a study of cytomegalovirus exposure and HLA in healthy donors. The table came from immunoSEQ multiplex PCR; TCRdb's copy has only in-frame clones and leaves some out. The sample comprises about 210,000 clones, roughly 86% of which are singletons, and roughly 3.6% rests with the top ten. The sample comprised PBMCs. These receptors all stem from a man aged 35 to 55 in good health and CMV-seropositive. The CDR3 runs from the conserved cysteine through the conserved F or W. The D gene is left open where the match is weak.

TRBJ2-2 | TRBV6-4 | TRBD1 | CASSDTGQGAVGELFF
TRBJ2-5 | TRBV6-5 | - | CASTSSSETQYF
TRBJ2-6 | TRBV5-6 | TRBD1 | CASSSLKGQETGANVLTF
TRBJ1-1 | TRBV6-6 | - | CASTTQGRNTEAFF
TRBJ1-5 | TRBV6-6 | - | CASRARNQPQHF
TRBJ2-7 | TRBV6-1 | - | CASSVSRGDEQYF
TRBJ2-1 | TRBV7-9 | TRBD2 | CASSPGLGPYNEQFF
TRBJ2-5 | TRBV5-4 | TRBD1 | CASSSPGGQETQYF
TRBJ1-1 | TRBV9 | TRBD1 | CASSVVRGTGEAFF
TRBJ2-3 | TRBV11-1 | TRBD1 | CASRKKQGALVDTQYF
TRBJ2-7 | TRBV7-9 | TRBD1 | CASSKDRGLDEQYF
TRBJ2-5 | TRBV6-5 | - | CASSYSGGGETQYF
TRBJ2-7 | TRBV2 | TRBD1 | CASYRTGTYEQYF
TRBJ2-5 | TRBV5-4 | TRBD2 | CASSTRGDQETQYF
TRBJ2-7 | TRBV30 | - | CAWSVPPLREQYF
TRBJ2-1 | TRBV11-2 | TRBD2 | CASSLARGGGRAHNEQFF
TRBJ2-3 | TRBV6-4 | TRBD2 | CASSDSSGGPTDTQYF
TRBJ1-5 | TRBV7-8 | - | CASSRTQGFNQPQHF
TRBJ2-7 | TRBV9 | - | CASSVAGDSVLYEQYF